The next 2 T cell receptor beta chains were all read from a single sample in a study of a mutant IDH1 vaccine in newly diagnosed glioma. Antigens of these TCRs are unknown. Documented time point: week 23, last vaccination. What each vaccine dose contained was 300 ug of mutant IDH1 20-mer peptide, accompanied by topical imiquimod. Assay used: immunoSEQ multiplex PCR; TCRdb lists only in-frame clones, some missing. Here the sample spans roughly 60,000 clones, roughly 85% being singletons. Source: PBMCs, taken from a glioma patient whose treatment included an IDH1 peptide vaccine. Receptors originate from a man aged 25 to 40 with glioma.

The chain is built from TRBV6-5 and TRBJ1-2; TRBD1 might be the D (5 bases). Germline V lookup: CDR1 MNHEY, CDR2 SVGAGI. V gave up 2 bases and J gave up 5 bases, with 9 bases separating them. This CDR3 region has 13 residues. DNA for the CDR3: TGTGCCAGCAGTTACGGGGACCTTTATGGCTACACCTTC. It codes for CASSYGDLYGYTF.

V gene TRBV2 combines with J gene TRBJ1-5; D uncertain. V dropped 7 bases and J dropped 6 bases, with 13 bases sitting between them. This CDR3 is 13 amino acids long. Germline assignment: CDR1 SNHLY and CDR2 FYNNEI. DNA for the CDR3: TGTGCCAGCAAAACCTTACGGGGTCAGCCCCAGCATTTT. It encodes CASKTLRGQPQHF.